Sequencing of this TCR beta chain was carried out in a study of shared clonotypes between healthy human individuals (dated by TCRdb to the early 2020s). Regarding the complete study: Three men and two women, aged 18 to 49 years, made up the cohort. Per donor, three plates each were used for CD4 naive and CD4 memory, two for CD8 naive, and one for CD8 memory. Each donor's leukapheresis produced roughly between roughly 0.85 and 10 billion PBMCs. The study deeply sequenced blood TCR repertoires of about five healthy adults to estimate repertoire size and the extent of clonotype sharing between individuals. To increase sequencing depth and limit assay-specific biases, different laboratories used diverse techniques to prepare libraries and sequence TCR repertoires. Overall study results and their limits: Larger estimated clonotype richness was generally found for naive subsets than for memory subsets. Sampling was limited to blood, and TCR repertoires in tissue likely differ from TCR repertoires in blood. Compared with non-shared clonotypes, clonotypes shared by all four sorted-subset donors had higher generation probabilities. The small number of donors limited the genetic and exposure-history diversity represented. Even with the large sequencing depth, rarefaction of the sorted-subset datasets indicated that sequencing was incomplete. When several donors were compared, the shared fraction of clonotypes was 5% to 6.5% for naive CD4, roughly 3.3% for naive CD8, 2.3% for memory CD4, and 0.35% to 0.5% for memory CD8. Pairwise subsampling led to the expectation that sequencing depth would affect the degree of clonotype sharing among donors.

A remark on this clone: What antigen it recognizes has not been identified. One base away there is no much larger clone; base qualities are not given. Other DNA sequences in this specimen translate into the identical CDR3.

CD8 naive samples were CD45RO-negative cells positively selected for CCR7, giving a CD45RA+CCR7+ population that excluded TemRA cells. Donors were healthy HIV-negative adults with no recently reported acute infections or vaccinations. Only Caucasian adults living in Nashville, Tennessee, USA were represented among the donors. Blood was obtained by leukapheresis, after which PBMCs were separated by Ficoll-Histopaque density gradient centrifugation and cryopreserved in liquid nitrogen vapor phase. Analytical flow cytometry was used to check the purity and quantity of every magnetically sorted T cell population. Genomic DNA was isolated from each sorted fraction and quantified by UV absorbance on a Nanodrop 2000c. V loses 2 bases, J loses 1 base, and the germline ends lie 8 bases apart. There are 14 amino acids in the CDR3, from cysteine to phenylalanine inclusive. CDR3 DNA only is kept here, 42 bases in frame from base 1. The CDR1 and CDR2 encoded by the germline V gene (reference sequence) are MNHEY and SMNVEV.

Using the deep immunoSEQ assay, TCR CDR3 regions were amplified from genomic DNA by multiplex PCR. Extracted genomic DNA from each cell subset was distributed evenly across all wells of several immunoSEQ 96-well plates, and each plate was treated as a replicate. For sorted subsets, around 200 ng genomic DNA, equal to tens of thousands of T cell genomes, was loaded into each replicate PCR. The purified libraries were quantified using a Qubit 3.0 fluorometer, sized with a Bioanalyzer 2100, and then quantified again using the KAPA Library Quantification kit. Each immunoSEQ 96-well plate was sequenced on its own single-read 150-cycle Illumina NextSeq 550 flow cell. The paper's data handling went like this. Because the immunoSEQ output included only junctional sequences and no quality scores, the filtering could not be the same as the filtering used for full-length reads. To assign V/J genes and CDR3, sequences were annotated against IMGT germline references using PyIR, a Python wrapper for IgBLAST v1.9. Reads with weak V/J assignments (E-value above 1e-6), missing CDR3, stop codons, out-of-frame junctions, or ambiguous translated residues were removed. V3J clonotypes were defined as sequences sharing an identical inferred V gene, J gene, and CDR3 amino acid sequence. The percentage overlap between two repertoires was calculated by dividing the number of shared unique clonotypes by the size of the smaller repertoire. Three approaches were used to assess repertoire richness: RTK rarefaction, the Chao1 estimator, and Recon v2.1 estimates of unobserved clonotypes. Generation probabilities for all TCRbeta clonotypes obtained by the gDNA method from a few donors were computed using OLGA. TCRdb mirrors the immuneACCESS table, restricted to in-frame sequences. Some clones are absent from its copies; in checked studies, under half trace to an unresolved V gene, and the reason for the others is unknown. V and J calls plus clone size are reproduced from that table; the DNA served to infer D and trimming. The table for this sample lists roughly 2.1 million clones; about 93% of them were counted only once. The ten most abundant clones make up more than 1.5% of the sample.

The source material was naive CD8+ T cells from PBMCs. In light of the paper, this sample's cell subset or site label describes: CD45RA+CCR7+. Recombination connected TRBV27 to TRBJ1-1; no D segment can be confidently identified. The receptor's source is a man between 18 and 29 years old in good health. Some clones in this sample may be carry-over from other donors' samples. The sequenced DNA: TGTGCCAGCAGTTTACGACAACAGAACACTGAAGCTTTCTTT. It specifies CASSLRQQNTEAFF.